A single sample gave rise to the 25 T cell receptor beta chains below, sequenced in a study of control samples from healthy donors and cancer patients. Sequenced by immunoSEQ multiplex PCR; TCRdb stores in-frame clones only, minus some. Of 170,000 or so clones in the sample, 90% were seen once. Sequencing was carried out using blood. The origin of the receptors is a woman in her fifties or sixties in good health.

The chain employs TRBV7-3 and TRBJ2-2; D might be TRBD1 or TRBD2, each matching 7 bases. Trimming removed 1 base at V and 5 bases at J, with 17 bases between. CDR3 length: 17 residues. From germline, CDR1 is SGHTA and CDR2 FQGTGA. The CDR3 bases are TGTGCCAGCAGCTTAAACCCCCAGGGGGGGAGAACCGGGGAGCTGTTTTTT. Translation gives CASSLNPQGGRTGELFF.

The V and J genes are TRBV3-1 (or the pseudogene TRBV3-2) and TRBJ2-5; the match to TRBD1 covers 7 bases. The germline gives CDR1 LGHDT, CDR2 YNNKEL (reference sequence). The CDR3 runs to 14 residues. V lost 4 bases to trimming and J lost 5 bases; unmatched junction nucleotides: 7. As DNA, the CDR3 is TGTGCCAGCAGCCCCCGGGACAGAGGCGAGACCCAGTACTTC. As protein: CASSPRDRGETQYF.

This chain connects TRBV19 to TRBJ1-5; 7 bases are shared with TRBD1. Germline-derived CDR1 and CDR2 are LNHDA and SQIVND (reference sequence). V was clipped by 6 bases and J by 1 base; unmatched bases: 3. This CDR3 spans 14 amino acids. CDR3 coding DNA: TGTGCCAGTAGCCCGGGACAGAGCAATCAGCCCCAGCATTTT. Encoded protein: CASSPGQSNQPQHF.

V usage is TRBV4-2 and J usage is TRBJ2-2, with D maybe TRBD2 (6 bases). V dropped 6 bases and J dropped 8 bases, with 19 bases sitting between them. CDR1 LGHNA and CDR2 YNFKEQ come from the germline V gene. The CDR3 sequence is 15 residues long. CDR3 residues: CASSTGTSLGGELFF. As DNA, the CDR3 is TGTGCCAGCAGTACCGGGACTTCCCTGGGTGGGGAGCTGTTTTTT.

The chain recombines TRBV10-3 with TRBJ1-1; possibly TRBD1 for D (5 bases). The V and J ends lost 0 bases and 2 bases respectively, with 10 bases between them. Per germline, CDR1 ENHRY and CDR2 SYGVKD. The CDR3 extends over 15 amino acids. The DNA of the CDR3 is TGTGCCATCAGTGAGTCGGGGGATCAAAACACTGAAGCTTTCTTT. It yields the protein CAISESGDQNTEAFF.

The DNA for the CDR3 is TGCGCCAGCAGCTTGGTGCAGGGTTGGGACACAGATACGCAGTATTTT. This codes for CASSLVQGWDTDTQYF. This chain links TRBV5-1 with TRBJ2-3; possible D gene TRBD1, 5 bases. V lost 0 bases and J lost 2, with 13 bases in between. The germline gives CDR1 SGHRS, CDR2 YFSETQ. This CDR3 has 16 residues. The full variable domain, with the rest looked up from reference TRBV5-1 and TRBJ2-3, is KAGVTQTPRYLIKTRGQQVTLSCSPISGHRSVSWYQQTPGQGLQFLFEYFSETQRNKGNFPGRFSGRQFSNSRSEMNVSTLELGDSALYLCASSLVQGWDTDTQYFGPGTRLTVL.

This chain uses TRBV10-2 with TRBJ1-1; D unclear. V lost 4 bases and J lost 11, with 14 bases in between. This CDR3 region has 12 residues. Germline V gene data show CDR1 as WSHSY and CDR2 as SAAADI. CDR3 in DNA: TGCGCCAGCAGTGTGGATGGATTTGGCGCTTTCTTT. As protein: CASSVDGFGAFF.

The chain employs TRBV6-1 and TRBJ1-1; possible D gene TRBD1, 6 bases. Germline V gene sequence: CDR1 MNHNS, CDR2 SASEGT. Trimming stripped 3 bases from V and 7 bases from J, with 9 bases between. CDR3 size: 12 residues. The CDR3 protein is CASSETGNEAFF. The DNA for the CDR3 is TGTGCCAGCAGTGAGACAGGAAATGAAGCTTTCTTT.

The chain links TRBV9 to TRBJ2-7; 10 positions match TRBD1. With 4 bases clipped from V and 3 bases from J, the junction kept 7 bases outside the gene matches. The length of the CDR3 is 15 residues. Germline loops: CDR1 SGDLS, CDR2 YYNGEE. CDR3 in amino acids: CASSPDRTGGYEQYF. The CDR3 bases are TGTGCCAGCAGCCCAGACAGGACAGGGGGCTACGAGCAGTACTTC.

V is TRBV5-5 and J is TRBJ2-5, with 8 bases identical to TRBD1. Per germline, CDR1 SGHKS and CDR2 YYEKEE (reference sequence). V lost 2 bases and J lost 2; bases outside the gene matches: 8. The length of the CDR3 is 16 residues. The CDR3 nucleotides read TGTGCCAGCAGCTTCCGGAGACAGGGGATACAAGAGACCCAGTACTTC. Its protein is CASSFRRQGIQETQYF.

The chain is built from TRBV4-3 and TRBJ2-1; tentative D call: TRBD2 (5 bases). The germline V and J ends were trimmed by 4 bases and 0 bases, with 10 bases remaining between them. The CDR3 extends over 15 amino acids. Germline V CDR1 and CDR2: LGHNA, YSLEER. CDR3 sequence (DNA): TGCGCCAGCAGCCGAGGTGGACTCTCCTACAATGAGCAGTTCTTC. Its translation: CASSRGGLSYNEQFF.

The J gene is TRBJ2-7, the V gene TRBV7-9; D is unclear. V gave up 1 base and J gave up 1 base, with 5 bases separating them. The CDR3 extends over 13 amino acids. Per germline, CDR1 SEHNR and CDR2 FQNEAQ (reference sequence). The DNA for the CDR3 is TGTGCCAGCAGCTTAGACCCGTCCTACGAGCAGTACTTC. The encoded protein is CASSLDPSYEQYF.

The chain joins TRBV15 to TRBJ1-5; the D is unclear. The ends were cut back, 0 bases at V and 5 bases at J, with 8 bases in the middle. The V gene's germline CDR1 is LNHNV and CDR2 YYDKDF (reference sequence). The CDR3 runs 14 residues. CDR3 region: CATSRDWGDQPQHF. Written as DNA, the CDR3 is TGTGCCACCAGCAGAGATTGGGGAGATCAGCCCCAGCATTTT.

This chain uses TRBV21-1 with TRBJ2-7. TRBV21-1 is recorded as a pseudogene. The CDR3 runs to 16 residues. The CDR3 nucleotides are TGTGCCAGCAGCAGCTCCCATTCATCCAGGGAGTACGAGCAGTACTTC. This sequence encodes CASSSSHSSREYEQYF.

The chain has TRBV7-9 and TRBJ1-3; 7 nucleotides match TRBD1. Trimming removed 4 bases from V and 2 bases from J; junction bases left unmatched: 5. Germline lookup yields CDR1 SEHNR and CDR2 FQNEAQ (reference sequence). There are 15 residues in the CDR3. This CDR3 reads CASSSLTGTGNTIYF. CDR3 coding DNA: TGTGCCAGCAGCTCACTGACAGGGACTGGAAACACCATATATTTT. Together with reference TRBV7-9 and TRBJ1-3, the CDR3 gives the full variable domain: DTGVSQNPRHKITKRGQNVTFRCDPISEHNRLYWYRQTLGQGPEFLTYFQNEAQLEKSRLLSDRFSAERPKGSFSTLEIQRTEQGDSAMYLCASSSLTGTGNTIYFGEGSWLTVV.

This clone was detected only once. The chain employs TRBV18 and TRBJ1-1, with D perhaps TRBD1 (5 bases). Germline V gene sequence: CDR1 KGHSH, CDR2 LQKENI. Trimming stripped 4 bases from V and 3 bases from J, with 15 bases between. The CDR3 consists of 15 residues. The CDR3 nucleotides read TGTGCCAGCTCACTAACTCAGGGTAGGGACACTGAAGCTTTCTTT. Encoded protein: CASSLTQGRDTEAFF. The variable domain in full, completed from reference TRBV18 and TRBJ1-1, reads NAGVMQNPRHLVRRRGQEARLRCSPMKGHSHVYWYRQLPEEGLKFMVYLQKENIIDESGMPKERFSAEFPKEGPSILRIQQVVRGDSAAYFCASSLTQGRDTEAFFGQGTRLTVV.

The J gene is TRBJ2-7, the V gene TRBV9; D is uncertain. The V end was cut by 3 bases, the J end by 0 bases, with 13 bases between. This CDR3 region has 15 residues. The germline gives CDR1 SGDLS, CDR2 YYNGEE. The CDR3 DNA sequence: TGTGCCAGCAGCGCCGCAACGGGTCCCTCCTACGAGCAGTACTTC. This translates into CASSAATGPSYEQYF.

The chain has TRBV6-5 and TRBJ2-7, with TRBD2 matching over 8 bases. This CDR3 is 14 amino acids long. CDR1 and CDR2 from the germline V gene are MNHEY and SVGAGI. J was trimmed by 5 bases and V by 10 bases; bases with no gene match: 13. The CDR3 region is CATERSGSPHEQYF. The CDR3 bases are TGTGCCACCGAGAGGAGCGGGAGTCCCCACGAGCAGTACTTC.

The chain recombines TRBV7-8 with TRBJ1-1; the match to TRBD1 covers 7 bases. The ends lost 6 bases at V and 4 bases at J; junction bases unmatched: 8. This CDR3 is 14 amino acids long. Germline V lookup: CDR1 SGHVS, CDR2 FQNEAQ. CDR3 nucleotide sequence: TGTGCCAGCAGGGTGGACAGGAGGGGCACTGAAGCTTTCTTT. It yields the protein CASRVDRRGTEAFF.

This clone appeared once. The chain is built from TRBV20-1 and TRBJ2-7; TRBD2 might be the D (5 bases). Looked up from germline, CDR1 is DFQATT and CDR2 is SNEGSKA (reference sequence). The CDR3 consists of 11 residues. Deletions cut 2 bases from V and 6 bases from J, with 8 bases between. The CDR3 loop is CSARPGFEQYF. The CDR3 nucleotides are TGCAGTGCTAGACCGGGATTCGAGCAGTACTTC.

The chain combines TRBV6-6 with TRBJ1-2, with D maybe TRBD1 (6 bases). Deletions cut 0 bases from V and 6 bases from J, with 11 bases between. CDR1 and CDR2 (germline): MNHNY, SVGAGI (reference sequence). The CDR3 totals 14 residues. In DNA form, the CDR3 reads TGTGCCAGCAGTTACTCGGAGGCAGGGGATGGCTACACCTTC. Translating gives CASSYSEAGDGYTF.

The rearrangement links TRBV11-1 to TRBJ2-5; TRBD1 aligns across 8 bases. Trimming removed 4 bases from V and 4 bases from J; junction bases left unmatched: 8. The germline V gene has CDR1 SGHAT and CDR2 FQDESV (reference sequence). CDR3 length: 15 residues. CDR3 DNA sequence: TGTGCCAGCAGCTCACGCATCAGGGGGCGAGAGACCCAGTACTTC. It is translated as CASSSRIRGRETQYF.

The CDR3 DNA reads TGTGCCAGTAGTATAGAGGGTTGGAACACTGAAGCTTTCTTT. Residues: CASSIEGWNTEAFF. V and J are TRBV19 and TRBJ1-1; D is unclear. This CDR3 spans 14 amino acids. The germline CDR1 and CDR2 sequences are LNHDA and SQIVND (reference sequence). Trimming removed 0 bases from V and 1 base from J, with 6 bases in between.

The gene calls are TRBV5-4 and TRBJ1-4; D is uncertain. The length of the CDR3 is 16 residues. The germline V and J ends were trimmed by 4 bases and 0 bases, with 13 bases remaining between them. Germline CDR1 is SGHNT and CDR2 is YYREEE (reference sequence). CDR3 protein: CASSVLSTSTNEKLFF. The CDR3 DNA reads TGTGCCAGCAGCGTCCTCTCGACCTCAACTAATGAAAAACTGTTTTTT.

The V and J genes are TRBV6-1 and TRBJ1-5, with D unclear. The V gene lost 3 bases and the J gene lost 8 bases, with 11 bases spanning the gap. Germline CDR1 and CDR2: MNHNS and SASEGT. There are 13 residues in the CDR3. The CDR3 bases are TGTGCCAGCAGTGAGAGCGGTTGGGAGCCCCAGCATTTT. Its protein product is CASSESGWEPQHF.